The entry below gives a single T cell receptor (beta chain) sequence along with its context. Assay: immunoSEQ multiplex PCR; the TCRdb copy retains only in-frame clones and omits some. The sample yields under 80,000 clones, 75% to 95% seen once. The data were taken from a study of technical replicates of blood from several donors. The sequenced material came from T cells isolated from PBMCs. This sequence originates from a human donor in good health. Some clones in this sample may be carry-over from other donors' samples.

The CDR3 DNA reads as TGTGCCAGCAGCCGGGGGGCCTACGAGCAGTACTTC. This sequence encodes CASSRGAYEQYF. The gene calls are TRBV7-8 and TRBJ2-7; TRBD2 agrees at 7 bases. Germline trimming cut 5 bases from V and 2 bases from J; bases unmatched to any gene: 0. The germline V gene encodes CDR1 SGHVS and CDR2 FQNEAQ. The CDR3 covers 12 residues.